This T cell receptor beta chain was observed in a study of control samples from healthy donors and cancer patients. V was pared by 1 base and J by 2 bases, with 11 bases between. The CDR3 totals 15 residues. This clone was detected a few times. TCRdb's table, derived via immunoSEQ multiplex PCR, lists solely in-frame clones and lacks some. The table shows around 100,000 clones, with roughly 87% occurring only once. The specimen was blood. This chain links TRBV23-1 with TRBJ1-2; D is perhaps TRBD1 (5 bases). TRBV23-1 is identified as an open reading frame with a role that is uncertain. The sequence derives from a woman aged 45-59 years in good health. The CDR3 DNA reads as TGCGCCAGCAGTCAATTTGACCGGGACAACTATGGCTACACCTTC. Translated: CASSQFDRDNYGYTF.